A selection of T cell receptor beta chains follows, all from one sample in a study of T-cell memory formation after mild COVID-19. MiXCR was run by TCRdb on the 5' RACE reads, yielding one entry per CDR3 protein. This table has hundreds of thousands of distinct CDR3 sequences, around 28% appearing once. The sequenced sample consisted of PBMCs or a T cell subset sorted from them (not recorded which). These receptors came from an adult woman who had mild COVID-19 (a few samples of this study predate the infection). Cell type and time point are not known. CDR3s leave out the opening cysteine and the closing phenylalanine or tryptophan.

V: TRBV19
CDR3: ASSIRGAKNIQY

V: TRBV6-5
CDR3: ASSPGIHQPQH

V: TRBV6-5
CDR3: ASSVRLAGVDEQF

V: TRBV3-1
CDR3: ASSLVLAGVGEQY

V: TRBV6-5
CDR3: ASRVSRGWVAF

V: TRBV15
CDR3: ATSRDLTQRASGEKLF

V: TRBV29-1
CDR3: SVGKGTGASGANVLT

V: TRBV7-9
CDR3: ASSFQGQGLYNEQF

V: TRBV20-1
CDR3: SARGSHQGLAAYNEQF

V: TRBV28
CDR3: ASRGSPGTGELF

V: TRBV7-2
CDR3: ASSLILTGELF

V: TRBV5-5
CDR3: ASSFLQTSNQPQH

V: TRBV18
CDR3: ASSPLGARDYGYT

V: TRBV6-5
CDR3: ASSLWTSGGKTQY

V: TRBV29-1
CDR3: SVSLGPRGGQY

V: TRBV7-2
CDR3: ASSYEAGRETQY

V: TRBV6-6
CDR3: ASSYQFLRDRDYEQY

V: TRBV7-9
CDR3: ASSPGQGKVNEQF

V: TRBV29-1
CDR3: SVVTGRKGYT

V: TRBV18
CDR3: ASSPLGTEAF

V: TRBV15
CDR3: ATSRENQPQH

V: TRBV4-2
CDR3: ASSQETEGLTEAF

V: TRBV4-1
CDR3: ASSPYGTSGSSNEQF

V: TRBV7-9
CDR3: ASSSPVGAPNDEQF

V: TRBV20-1
CDR3: SARGGVPGELF